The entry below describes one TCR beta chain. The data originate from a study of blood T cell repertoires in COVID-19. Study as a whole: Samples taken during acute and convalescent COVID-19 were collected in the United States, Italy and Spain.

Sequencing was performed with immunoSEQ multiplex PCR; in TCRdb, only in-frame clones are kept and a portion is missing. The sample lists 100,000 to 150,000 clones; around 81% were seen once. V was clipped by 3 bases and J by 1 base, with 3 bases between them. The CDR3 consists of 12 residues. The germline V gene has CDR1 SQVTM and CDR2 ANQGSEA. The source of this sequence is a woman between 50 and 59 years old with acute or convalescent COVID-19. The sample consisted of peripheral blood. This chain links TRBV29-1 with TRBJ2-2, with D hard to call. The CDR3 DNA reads TGCAGCGTTGACGGGAACACCGGGGAGCTGTTTTTT. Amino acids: CSVDGNTGELFF.